Shown below are 25 T cell receptor beta chains from a single sample sequenced in a study of blood T cell repertoires in COVID-19. Profiling relied on immunoSEQ multiplex PCR, and the TCRdb table lists in-frame clones only, not all of them. The table shows about 250,000 clones, with roughly 86% occurring only once. What was sequenced was peripheral blood. The receptors were sampled from a woman aged 25 to 39 with acute or convalescent COVID-19.

The genes are TRBV24-1 and TRBJ2-7; D gene ambiguous. V was cut by 12 bases and J by 9 bases, with 11 bases left in between. Germline V gene data show CDR1 as KGHDR and CDR2 as SFDVKD. The CDR3 runs 9 residues. CDR3 sequence: CASSLWQYF. The CDR3 region has the DNA TGTGCCTCGTCCCTTTGGCAGTACTTC.

The rearrangement links TRBV10-3 to TRBJ2-1, with a possible D match to TRBD2 (6 bases). Germline loops: CDR1 ENHRY, CDR2 SYGVKD. The CDR3 extends over 14 amino acids. The V end lost 4 bases, the J end lost 11 bases, and 18 bases lay between the germline ends. CDR3: CAISGGDWALQQFF. The DNA of the CDR3 is TGTGCCATCAGTGGTGGGGACTGGGCACTCCAGCAGTTCTTC.

The J gene is TRBJ1-1, the V gene TRBV7-9; tentative D call: TRBD1 (5 bases). The CDR3 spans 16 residues. V was clipped by 0 bases and J by 1 base, with 12 bases between them. The germline V gene has CDR1 SEHNR and CDR2 FQNEAQ (reference sequence). The CDR3 nucleotides read TGTGCCAGCAGCTTAGCTCAGGGTAGGGCGAACACTGAAGCTTTCTTT. Translation: CASSLAQGRANTEAFF.

This chain joins TRBV5-1 and TRBJ2-7; 7 bases align to TRBD1. This CDR3 is built from 15 residues. The V gene's germline CDR1 is SGHRS and CDR2 YFSETQ. With 4 bases clipped from V and 0 bases from J, the junction kept 7 bases outside the gene matches. The CDR3 region has the DNA TGCGCCAGCAGCACCAGACAGGGCGCCTCCTACGAGCAGTACTTC. Protein: CASSTRQGASYEQYF.

The V call is TRBV6-2 or TRBV6-3, the J call TRBJ2-7, with a tentative D call TRBD2 (5 bases). V lost 2 bases, J lost 2 bases, and 13 bases lay in between. The CDR3 runs 15 residues. The germline V gene encodes CDR1 MNHEY and CDR2 SVGEGT. The CDR3 sequence: CASSYVAGYTYEQYF. The CDR3, as DNA: TGTGCCAGCAGTTACGTGGCGGGCTATACCTACGAGCAGTACTTC.

This chain connects TRBV10-3 to TRBJ1-1, with 7 bases fitting TRBD1. The CDR3 has 12 residues. Trimming at V came to 4 bases and at J to 10 bases, leaving 6 bases not matched to a gene. Germline-derived CDR1 and CDR2 are ENHRY and SYGVKD. CDR3 loop: CAISGQGLGAFF. The CDR3 coding sequence is TGTGCCATCAGTGGACAGGGATTAGGAGCTTTCTTT.

The rearrangement joins TRBV7-2 to TRBJ2-1; 8 positions match TRBD2. Trimming removed 5 bases from V and 4 bases from J; junction bases left unmatched: 13. The germline gives CDR1 SGHTA, CDR2 FQGNSA. The CDR3 extends over 17 amino acids. CDR3 residues: CASSEAVGGTRYNEQFF. The CDR3 region has the DNA TGTGCCAGCAGCGAAGCTGTAGGCGGGACTAGGTACAATGAGCAGTTCTTC. Based on the CDR3 plus reference TRBV7-2 and TRBJ2-1, the full variable domain is GAGVSQSPSNKVTEKGKDVELRCDPISGHTALYWYRQSLGQGLEFLIYFQGNSAPDKSGLPSDRFSAERTGGSVSTLTIQRTQQEDSAVYLCASSEAVGGTRYNEQFFGPGTRLTVL.

The rearrangement joins TRBV6-4 to TRBJ1-1; D is unresolved. This CDR3 contains 18 residues. Trimming stripped 3 bases from V and 1 base from J, with 21 bases between. Per the germline V gene, CDR1 is MRHNA and CDR2 is SNTAGT. The CDR3 DNA sequence: TGTGCCAGCAGTGATCTCATCCCGAGGGCCCTTAAGAACACTGAAGCTTTCTTT. Its protein is CASSDLIPRALKNTEAFF.

The rearrangement links TRBV5-1 to TRBJ2-7; D might be TRBD1 (6 bases). Looked up from germline, CDR1 is SGHRS and CDR2 is YFSETQ. The CDR3 spans 14 residues. V lost 2 bases and J lost 4, with 13 bases in between. This CDR3 reads CASSFDTGLYEQYF. DNA of the CDR3: TGCGCCAGCAGCTTTGACACAGGGTTGTACGAGCAGTACTTC.

This clone was observed once. The V gene is TRBV6-5, the J gene TRBJ1-2; possibly TRBD1 for D (6 bases). Germline CDR1 is MNHEY and CDR2 is SVGAGI. The CDR3 extends over 13 amino acids. V dropped 2 bases and J dropped 7 bases, with 11 bases sitting between them. DNA for the CDR3: TGTGCCAGCAGTTACGCGGGGGGCCCTGGCTACACCTTC. It is translated as CASSYAGGPGYTF.

The chain uses TRBV7-3 and TRBJ2-3, with 7 bases matching TRBD2. The ends lost 2 bases at V and 0 bases at J; junction bases unmatched: 2. The germline CDR1 and CDR2 sequences are SGHTA and FQGTGA. The CDR3 has 15 amino acids. In nucleotides, the CDR3 is TGTGCCAGCAGCTTACTAGCGGCTAGCACAGATACGCAGTATTTT. It codes for CASSLLAASTDTQYF. Supplemented by reference TRBV7-3 and TRBJ2-3, the full variable domain reads GAGVSQTPSNKVTEKGKYVELRCDPISGHTALYWYRQSLGQGPEFLIYFQGTGAADDSGLPNDRFFAVRPEGSVSTLKIQRTERGDSAVYLCASSLLAASTDTQYFGPGTRLTVL.

The chain recombines TRBV2 with TRBJ1-3; 9 nucleotides agree with TRBD1. Germline V gene data show CDR1 as SNHLY and CDR2 as FYNNEI. This CDR3 region has 13 residues. V lost 5 bases to trimming and J lost 8 bases; unmatched junction nucleotides: 4. The CDR3 sequence is CASSRDRADTIYF. The CDR3 coding sequence is TGTGCCAGCAGTAGGGACAGGGCGGACACCATATATTTT.

The chain couples TRBV18 to TRBJ2-1; TRBD2 might be the D (5 bases). V was pared by 1 base and J by 1 base, with 11 bases between. The CDR3 runs to 16 residues. Germline assignment: CDR1 KGHSH and CDR2 LQKENI. The CDR3 nucleotides read TGTGCCAGCTCACCACGGGAGAGTCTGTCCTACAATGAGCAGTTCTTC. It specifies CASSPRESLSYNEQFF.

This clone has more than one count but fewer than ten. The chain links TRBV14 to TRBJ2-1, with D possibly TRBD1 on 5 matching bases. Germline V gives CDR1 SGHDN, CDR2 FVKESK. V was cut by 2 bases and J by 6 bases, with 20 bases left in between. The length of the CDR3 is 17 residues. CDR3 in DNA: TGTGCCAGCAGCCAAAGGGGTGACACAGAACCGTCCAATGAGCAGTTCTTC. It yields the protein CASSQRGDTEPSNEQFF. The entire variable domain, with the rest obtained from reference TRBV14 and TRBJ2-1, is as follows: EAGVTQFPSHSVIEKGQTVTLRCDPISGHDNLYWYRRVMGKEIKFLLHFVKESKQDESGMPNNRFLAERTGGTYSTLKVQPAELEDSGVYFCASSQRGDTEPSNEQFFGPGTRLTVL.

The chain carries TRBV4-1 and TRBJ1-1; D is undetermined. CDR3 length: 11 amino acids. Germline V CDR1 and CDR2: MGHRA, YSYEKL. Trimming removed 2 bases at V and 6 bases at J, with 4 bases between. CDR3 in DNA: TGCGCCAGCAGCCAATACTCTGAAGCTTTCTTT. It specifies CASSQYSEAFF.

The chain has TRBV7-9 and TRBJ2-1, with TRBD2 matching over 9 bases. Germline-derived CDR1 and CDR2 are SEHNR and FQNEAQ (reference sequence). The CDR3 is 16 amino acids. Unmatched junction bases numbered 3, after V lost 3 bases and J lost 0 bases. Here the CDR3 reads CASSFTSGLSYNEQFF. The CDR3 DNA reads TGTGCCAGCAGCTTTACTAGCGGGCTCTCCTACAATGAGCAGTTCTTC.

CDR3 bases: TGTGCCAGCAGGGAGAGTTGGGCTAGCGGCTCAGAGACCCAGTACTTC. It codes for CASRESWASGSETQYF. The rearrangement uses TRBV2 and TRBJ2-5, with TRBD2 matching over 7 bases. Losses at the gene ends were 6 bases for V and 4 bases for J; bases not matched to a gene: 14. Germline values: CDR1 SNHLY, CDR2 FYNNEI. The CDR3 runs 16 residues. Using reference TRBV2 and TRBJ2-5 for the parts outside the CDR3, the full variable domain is EPEVTQTPSHQVTQMGQEVILRCVPISNHLYFYWYRQILGQKVEFLVSFYNNEISEKSEIFDDQFSVERPDGSNFTLKIRSTKLEDSAMYFCASRESWASGSETQYFGPGTRLLVL.

The rearrangement uses TRBV21-1 and TRBJ2-1; TRBD1, as called in the table, went unchecked against the DNA. TRBV21-1 is marked as a pseudogene. There are 16 residues in the CDR3. CDR3 protein: CASSKRDRGPYNEQFF. The DNA of the CDR3 is TGTGCCAGCAGCAAAAGGGACAGGGGACCCTACAATGAGCAGTTCTTC.

The CDR3 nucleotides are TGCGCCAGCAGGGCCGGGGACTCAAACACCGGGGAGCTGTTTTTT. Translation gives CASRAGDSNTGELFF. V and J are TRBV10-1 and TRBJ2-2, with D perhaps TRBD2 (6 bases). CDR3 size: 15 residues. Per the germline V gene, CDR1 is WNHNN and CDR2 is SYGVQD (reference sequence). Trimming removed 6 bases from V and 2 bases from J, with 13 bases in between.

In regard to this clone: The sample carries other DNA sequences with the same CDR3. The genes are TRBV7-2 and TRBJ2-1; 7 bases are a match to TRBD1. This CDR3 contains 13 residues. The J segment lost 7 bases and the V segment lost 0 bases, leaving 0 bases of the junction unmatched. Germline V gene data show CDR1 as SGHTA and CDR2 as FQGNSA. The CDR3 is CASSLARGNEQFF. For the CDR3, the DNA is TGTGCCAGCAGCTTAGCCAGGGGGAATGAGCAGTTCTTC.

The chain has TRBV29-1 and TRBJ2-2; the D gene is possibly TRBD1 (5 bases). Germline assignment: CDR1 SQVTM and CDR2 ANQGSEA. CDR3 size: 13 residues. V lost 3 bases to trimming and J lost 6 bases, with 11 bases between them. CDR3 loop: CSVEGLGAGELFF. In DNA, the CDR3 is TGCAGCGTTGAGGGCCTAGGGGCCGGGGAGCTGTTTTTT.

The V call is TRBV9, the J call TRBJ2-1, with 9 bases identical to TRBD2. With V trimmed by 4 bases and J by 3 bases, 8 bases remained unmatched. This CDR3 comprises 16 residues. CDR1 is SGDLS and CDR2 is YYNGEE in the germline V gene. As DNA, the CDR3 is TGTGCCAGCAGCAAACTAGCGGGCATAGACTACAATGAGCAGTTCTTC. Its translation is CASSKLAGIDYNEQFF.

This clone was recorded at least ten times. The rearrangement links TRBV3-1 (or the pseudogene TRBV3-2) to TRBJ1-2; the D gene is possibly TRBD1 (5 bases). Per the germline V gene, CDR1 is LGHDT and CDR2 is YNNKEL (reference sequence). This CDR3 is 14 amino acids long. V gave up 5 bases and J gave up 10 bases, with 20 bases separating them. The CDR3 here is CASSVGTSPLSYTF. The CDR3 DNA reads TGTGCCAGCAGCGTCGGGACTTCCCCTCTTTCCTACACCTTC.

This chain joins TRBV30 and TRBJ1-2; maybe TRBD1 (5 bases). The CDR3 has 17 residues. Trimming pared 3 bases from V and 1 base from J, leaving 21 bases between. Germline lookup yields CDR1 GTSNPN and CDR2 SVGIG (reference sequence). The CDR3 loop is CAWRAPGQGDFNYGYTF. The CDR3 bases are TGTGCCTGGAGAGCGCCCGGTCAAGGGGACTTTAACTATGGCTACACCTTC.

The chain is built from TRBV12-5 and TRBJ2-6; 10 bases match TRBD1. Trimming cost V 5 bases and J 0 bases; bases outside gene matches: 4. The CDR3 is 17 amino acids. In germline, CDR1 is LGHNT, CDR2 FRNRAP. The CDR3 bases are TGTGCTAGTGGTCCGGACAGGGGGAACTCTGGGGCCAACGTCCTGACTTTC. Amino acid sequence: CASGPDRGNSGANVLTF.